This T cell receptor beta chain was sequenced for a study of T cell responses to AZD1222 COVID-19 vaccine. Whole-study findings and limits: Most donors were white British, females outnumbered males, and clonal diversity was possibly underestimated.

Profiling relied on immunoSEQ multiplex PCR, and the TCRdb table lists in-frame clones only, not all of them. The table shows around 140,000 clones, with 90% to 95% occurring only once. Comments on this clone: Its antigen remains unidentified.

Sequences were derived from peripheral blood, sampled after recovery from COVID-19. The clonotype was recovered from an adult who had recovered from COVID-19.

The CDR3 loop reads CASSQAVTGSYNEQFF. In DNA, the CDR3 is TGTGCCAGCAGCCAAGCAGTGACCGGCTCCTACAATGAGCAGTTCTTC. The J gene is TRBJ2-1, the V gene TRBV4-2; D remains unclear. The CDR3 extends over 16 amino acids. The V gene's germline CDR1 is LGHNA and CDR2 YNFKEQ. Between the trimmed V and J ends, which lost 1 base and 0 bases, there was a span of 10 bases.